Listed here are 7 T cell receptor beta chains from one sample, sequenced in a study of T-cell reconstitution after alpha-beta-depleted transplantation in children. Unique molecular identifiers featured in how the TCRbeta library was prepared. TCRdb reprocessed the PCR reads via MiXCR and lists one record per CDR3 protein. In the table there are some 520,000 distinct CDR3 sequences, approximately 29% of which are singletons. The sample in question was PBMCs from the stem cell graft donor, obtained from the stem cell graft. These receptor sequences come from a human donor who donated a stem cell graft to a child with aplastic anemia.

This chain joins TRBV6-1 and TRBJ2-1; 10 positions agree with TRBD2. Germline V gene lookup returns CDR1 MNHNS and CDR2 SASEGT. Trimming removed 8 bases from V and 8 bases from J; junction bases left unmatched: 9. There are 14 residues in the CDR3. The chain's CDR3 is CASRPGTSVDEQFF. The DNA of the CDR3 is TGTGCCAGCCGCCCCGGGACTAGCGTCGATGAGCAGTTCTTC.

The V and J genes are TRBV20-1 and TRBJ2-5; D remains unclear. V was clipped by 6 bases and J by 2 bases, with 13 bases between them. The CDR3 is made up of 13 amino acids. From germline, CDR1 is DFQATT and CDR2 SNEGSKA (reference sequence). CDR3 sequence reads: CSAPPQTQETQYF. Here the CDR3 DNA reads TGCAGTGCCCCCCCCCAGACGCAAGAGACCCAGTACTTC.

This chain uses TRBV12-3 or TRBV12-4 with TRBJ2-2, with no clear D. The germline V and J ends were trimmed by 4 bases and 7 bases, with 7 bases remaining between them. This CDR3 region has 12 residues. The DNA of the CDR3 is TGTGCCAGCAGTTCTAGGATCGGGGAGCTGTTTTTT. It translates to CASSSRIGELFF.

The chain recombines TRBV18 with TRBJ1-1; D remains ambiguous. Germline V gene sequence: CDR1 KGHSH, CDR2 LQKENI. The CDR3 length is 11 residues. Deletions cut 8 bases from V and 5 bases from J, with 9 bases between. The CDR3 is CASARGTEAFF. Written as DNA, the CDR3 is TGTGCCAGCGCTCGGGGTACTGAAGCTTTCTTT.

V is TRBV2 and J is TRBJ2-7, with D hard to call. The CDR3 contains 10 residues. Trimming stripped 4 bases from V and 5 bases from J, with 3 bases between. Germline CDR1 SNHLY, CDR2 FYNNEI. Here the CDR3 DNA reads TGTGCCAGCAGTGTCCACGAGCAGTACGTC. It translates to CASSVHEQYV.

The chain carries TRBV20-1 and TRBJ1-5; D remains ambiguous. The CDR3 totals 10 residues. Germline V gene lookup returns CDR1 DFQATT and CDR2 SNEGSKA (reference sequence). The CDR3 region is CIKRPQPQHF. CDR3 bases: TGCATTAAAAGACCGCAGCCCCAGCATTTT.

This clonotype was observed at least ten times. This rearrangement joins TRBV20-1 to TRBJ1-1, with 8 bases identical to TRBD1. After removal of 1 base from V and 5 bases from J, the junction contained 6 bases not matched to a gene. The CDR3 is 14 residues long. Germline lookup yields CDR1 DFQATT and CDR2 SNEGSKA (reference sequence). The CDR3 protein is CSARGYRGGTEAFF. DNA for the CDR3: TGCAGTGCTAGAGGATACAGGGGGGGTACTGAAGCTTTCTTT.